A selection of T cell receptor beta chains follows, all from one sample in a study of blood T cell repertoires in COVID-19. The data were produced by immunoSEQ multiplex PCR, yet TCRdb's version contains in-frame clones alone and is incomplete. The table records 200,000 to 300,000 clones, roughly 81% of them present only once. Material: peripheral blood. These receptors all stem from a woman of 80 years or more with COVID-19, enrolled during active disease. Each CDR3 is given with its conserved first and last residue. The D gene is left open where the match is weak. Clone size is given for some rows only: seen once, a few or many times, or a class if the clone is expanded.

j_call: TRBJ2-3
d_call: -
v_call: TRBV5-1
clone_size: once
cdr3_aa: CASSLAGRGADTQYF
cdr3_nt: TGCGCCAGCAGCCTAGCCGGGAGAGGGGCAGATACGCAGTATTTT

j_call: TRBJ2-1
d_call: TRBD2
v_call: TRBV6-4
clone_size: -
cdr3_aa: CASSDSGGASLNEQFF
cdr3_nt: TGTGCCAGCAGTGACTCCGGGGGGGCCAGTCTCAATGAGCAGTTCTTC

j_call: TRBJ2-1
d_call: -
v_call: TRBV3-1/TRBV3-2
clone_size: -
cdr3_aa: CASSQKRGTAYNEQFF
cdr3_nt: TGTGCCAGCAGCCAGAAGAGGGGGACCGCCTACAATGAGCAGTTCTTC

j_call: TRBJ2-3
d_call: -
v_call: TRBV7-2
clone_size: -
cdr3_aa: CASALAGVDTDTQYF
cdr3_nt: TGTGCCAGCGCCTTAGCAGGGGTGGACACAGATACGCAGTATTTT

j_call: TRBJ1-1
d_call: -
v_call: TRBV18
clone_size: -
cdr3_aa: CASSRGLGEAFF
cdr3_nt: TGTGCCAGCTCACGGGGCCTAGGAGAAGCTTTCTTT

j_call: TRBJ2-7
d_call: -
v_call: TRBV11-1
clone_size: -
cdr3_aa: CASSSLGAAEQYF
cdr3_nt: TGTGCCAGCAGCTCCCTCGGAGCGGCCGAGCAGTACTTC

j_call: TRBJ2-5
d_call: TRBD1
v_call: TRBV19
clone_size: -
cdr3_aa: CASSIGTVSSETQYF
cdr3_nt: TGTGCCAGTTCTATTGGGACAGTTTCCTCCGAGACCCAGTACTTC

j_call: TRBJ2-3
d_call: TRBD2
v_call: TRBV18
clone_size: -
cdr3_aa: CASSPLTSGIGDTQYF
cdr3_nt: TGTGCCAGCTCACCTCTGACTAGCGGGATTGGAGATACGCAGTATTTT

j_call: TRBJ2-5
d_call: TRBD2
v_call: TRBV2
clone_size: once
cdr3_aa: CASTESRLAETQYF
cdr3_nt: TGTGCCAGCACGGAGTCCAGACTAGCTGAGACCCAGTACTTC

j_call: TRBJ2-3
d_call: -
v_call: TRBV30
clone_size: -
cdr3_aa: CAWSMGATDTQYF
cdr3_nt: TGTGCCTGGAGTATGGGAGCCACAGATACGCAGTATTTT

j_call: TRBJ1-1
d_call: -
v_call: TRBV30
clone_size: -
cdr3_aa: CAWTGLNTEAFF
cdr3_nt: TGTGCCTGGACGGGTCTGAACACTGAAGCTTTCTTT

j_call: TRBJ2-3
d_call: -
v_call: TRBV6-5
clone_size: -
cdr3_aa: CASRNTLGNTDTQYF
cdr3_nt: TGTGCCAGCAGAAACACCCTAGGAAACACAGATACGCAGTATTTT

j_call: TRBJ1-2
d_call: TRBD1
v_call: TRBV2
clone_size: many
cdr3_aa: CASTRTGNSYGYTF
cdr3_nt: TGTGCCAGCACTCGGACAGGGAATAGCTATGGCTACACCTTC

j_call: TRBJ2-7
d_call: -
v_call: TRBV18
clone_size: -
cdr3_aa: CASSLGSSYEQYF
cdr3_nt: TGTGCCAGCTCATTGGGCTCCTCCTACGAGCAGTACTTC

j_call: TRBJ2-7
d_call: -
v_call: TRBV7-9
clone_size: -
cdr3_aa: CASSLPSRESEQYF
cdr3_nt: TGTGCCAGCAGCCTCCCGAGCAGGGAAAGCGAGCAGTACTTC

j_call: TRBJ2-3
d_call: -
v_call: TRBV7-9
clone_size: few
cdr3_aa: CASSLRSGGSTDTQYF
cdr3_nt: TGTGCCAGCAGCTTAAGGTCGGGTGGTAGTACAGATACGCAGTATTTT

j_call: TRBJ1-2
d_call: TRBD1
v_call: TRBV6-5
clone_size: -
cdr3_aa: CASTRDRDNYGYTF
cdr3_nt: TGTGCCAGCACGCGCGACAGGGATAACTATGGCTACACCTTC

j_call: TRBJ1-4
d_call: TRBD1
v_call: TRBV2
clone_size: -
cdr3_aa: CATNRDSDEKLFF
cdr3_nt: TGTGCCACCAACCGGGACAGCGATGAAAAACTGTTTTTT

j_call: TRBJ2-7
d_call: TRBD1
v_call: TRBV6-5
clone_size: -
cdr3_aa: CASSFGQGKSYEQYF
cdr3_nt: TGTGCCAGCAGTTTTGGACAGGGAAAAAGCTACGAGCAGTACTTC

j_call: TRBJ1-5
d_call: -
v_call: TRBV2
clone_size: -
cdr3_aa: CASSAGGPQHF
cdr3_nt: TGTGCCAGCAGTGCGGGGGGGCCCCAGCATTTT

j_call: TRBJ1-2
d_call: -
v_call: TRBV5-4
clone_size: -
cdr3_aa: CASSRTGSSNYGYTF
cdr3_nt: TGTGCCAGCAGCCGTACAGGATCCTCTAACTATGGCTACACCTTC

j_call: TRBJ1-3
d_call: -
v_call: TRBV7-3
clone_size: -
cdr3_aa: CASSLSPPGIGNTIYF
cdr3_nt: TGTGCCAGCAGCTTAAGCCCACCGGGGATTGGAAACACCATATATTTT

j_call: TRBJ1-1
d_call: TRBD1
v_call: TRBV29-1
clone_size: once
cdr3_aa: CSVAGQGRAFF
cdr3_nt: TGCAGCGTTGCCGGACAGGGAAGAGCTTTCTTT

j_call: TRBJ2-6
d_call: TRBD1
v_call: TRBV19
clone_size: -
cdr3_aa: CASSIRTGPFMANVLTF
cdr3_nt: TGTGCCAGTAGTATCCGGACAGGCCCATTCATGGCCAACGTCCTGACTTTC

j_call: TRBJ2-7
d_call: -
v_call: TRBV5-6
clone_size: -
cdr3_aa: CASSYRDEQYF
cdr3_nt: TGTGCCAGCAGTTACAGGGACGAGCAGTACTTC

j_call: TRBJ1-5
d_call: -
v_call: TRBV7-9
clone_size: -
cdr3_aa: CASNQDRNQPQHF
cdr3_nt: TGTGCCAGCAATCAGGACAGAAATCAGCCCCAGCATTTT

j_call: TRBJ1-1
d_call: TRBD1
v_call: TRBV11-3
clone_size: -
cdr3_aa: CASSFQGDTEAFF
cdr3_nt: TGTGCCAGCAGCTTTCAGGGGGACACTGAAGCTTTCTTT

j_call: TRBJ2-1
d_call: TRBD2
v_call: TRBV3-1/TRBV3-2
clone_size: -
cdr3_aa: CASSPFASGSSEQFF
cdr3_nt: TGTGCCAGCAGCCCTTTTGCTAGCGGGAGTAGTGAGCAGTTCTTC

j_call: TRBJ1-3
d_call: -
v_call: TRBV5-1
clone_size: few
cdr3_aa: CASSLGTKRGDTIYF
cdr3_nt: TGCGCCAGCAGCCTCGGGACAAAACGGGGAGACACCATATATTTT

j_call: TRBJ2-3
d_call: -
v_call: TRBV6-5
clone_size: -
cdr3_aa: CASREARRTDTQYF
cdr3_nt: TGTGCCAGCAGAGAGGCCCGGAGGACAGATACGCAGTATTTT

j_call: TRBJ1-5
d_call: TRBD1
v_call: TRBV11-2
clone_size: -
cdr3_aa: CASSFRTGQPQHF
cdr3_nt: TGTGCCAGCAGCTTTCGGACAGGGCAGCCCCAGCATTTT

j_call: TRBJ2-1
d_call: TRBD1
v_call: TRBV30
clone_size: -
cdr3_aa: CAWSWGQGGHNEQFF
cdr3_nt: TGTGCCTGGAGTTGGGGACAGGGCGGACACAATGAGCAGTTCTTC

j_call: TRBJ2-1
d_call: TRBD1
v_call: TRBV18
clone_size: few
cdr3_aa: CASSPARTGWNEQFF
cdr3_nt: TGTGCCAGCTCCCCCGCCCGGACAGGGTGGAATGAGCAGTTCTTC

j_call: TRBJ2-3
d_call: -
v_call: TRBV12-5
clone_size: -
cdr3_aa: CASGLKTSAQYF
cdr3_nt: TGTGCTAGTGGTTTGAAGACTTCGGCGCAGTATTTT

j_call: TRBJ1-1
d_call: -
v_call: TRBV5-1
clone_size: -
cdr3_aa: CASSLLAVRNTEAFF
cdr3_nt: TGCGCCAGCAGCTTGCTGGCAGTCAGGAACACTGAAGCTTTCTTT

j_call: TRBJ2-2
d_call: TRBD2
v_call: TRBV5-6
clone_size: -
cdr3_aa: CASSPSAGGIGELFF
cdr3_nt: TGTGCCAGCAGCCCCTCGGCGGGAGGCATCGGGGAGCTGTTTTTT

j_call: TRBJ1-3
d_call: -
v_call: TRBV18
clone_size: -
cdr3_aa: CASSPTGIGNTIYF
cdr3_nt: TGTGCCAGCTCACCCACAGGGATTGGAAACACCATATATTTT

j_call: TRBJ1-2
d_call: TRBD1
v_call: TRBV27
clone_size: -
cdr3_aa: CASSFRQGAYYGYTF
cdr3_nt: TGTGCCAGCAGTTTCCGGCAGGGGGCTTACTATGGCTACACCTTC

j_call: TRBJ1-5
d_call: -
v_call: TRBV4-2
clone_size: -
cdr3_aa: CASSQTSRGSNQPQHF
cdr3_nt: TGTGCCAGCAGCCAAACCTCAAGGGGGAGCAATCAGCCCCAGCATTTT

j_call: TRBJ2-3
d_call: TRBD2
v_call: TRBV24-1
clone_size: -
cdr3_aa: CATSGSGGADTQYF
cdr3_nt: TGTGCCACCAGTGGGAGCGGGGGGGCTGATACGCAGTATTTT

j_call: TRBJ1-5
d_call: TRBD1
v_call: TRBV19
clone_size: -
cdr3_aa: CATTAGQGYNQPQHF
cdr3_nt: TGTGCCACCACCGCGGGACAGGGGTACAATCAGCCCCAGCATTTT